This T cell receptor (beta chain) was retrieved from a study of blood T cell repertoires in COVID-19. At the level of the study: From the United States, Italy and Spain came samples of acute and convalescent COVID-19. Sources were T cells, B-cell-depleted T cells, or PBMCs; the material itself was cDNA or gDNA.

CDR3 length equals 16 residues. From germline, CDR1 is MNHNY and CDR2 SVGAGI (reference sequence). V shed 2 bases and J 6 bases; nucleotides not matched to a gene: 8. This table comes from immunoSEQ multiplex PCR, and its TCRdb copy is limited to in-frame clones, with some not included. The sample lists around 160,000 clones, roughly nine tenths occurring once. This chain joins TRBV6-6 and TRBJ2-7; 12 bases are a match to TRBD2. The sequencing sample was made of peripheral blood. This TCR came from a man between 18 and 35 years old with COVID-19, enrolled during active disease. The CDR3 loop is CASSYQPSGRVAEQYF. CDR3 sequence (DNA): TGTGCCAGCAGTTACCAACCTAGCGGGAGGGTCGCCGAGCAGTACTTC.